Following are 31 T cell receptor beta chains from one sample sequenced in a study of blood T cell repertoires in COVID-19. The method was immunoSEQ multiplex PCR; TCRdb's version includes in-frame clones alone and lacks a portion of them. The data show about 130,000 clones, 90% seen once. The sample consisted of peripheral blood. The receptors shown here come from a man aged 60-69 years with COVID-19, enrolled during active disease.

The chain joins TRBV30 to TRBJ1-3; D gene uncertain. CDR3 length: 15 amino acids. Germline assignment: CDR1 GTSNPN and CDR2 SVGIG (reference sequence). Trimming cost V 4 bases and J 0 bases, with 13 bases left between them. For the CDR3, the DNA is TGTGCCTGGACCCCGGGGTGGGGCTCTGGAAACACCATATATTTT. Its translation is CAWTPGWGSGNTIYF.

The V gene is TRBV11-2, the J gene TRBJ2-7; tentative D call: TRBD2 (6 bases). The germline gives CDR1 SGHAT, CDR2 FQNNGV. The CDR3 runs to 17 residues. The V end was cut by 0 bases, the J end by 0 bases, with 15 bases between. The CDR3 sequence is CASSLDSGAGSSYEQYF. CDR3 bases: TGTGCCAGCAGCTTAGATTCCGGGGCGGGGAGCTCCTACGAGCAGTACTTC.

This clone has a single count. This sample includes further DNA sequences coding for the same CDR3. This sequence joins TRBV28 and TRBJ2-7; perhaps TRBD2 as D (6 bases). The CDR3 sequence is 13 residues long. CDR1 MDHEN and CDR2 SYDVKM come from the germline V gene. V lost 2 bases and J 2 bases, leaving 7 bases between the germline ends. CDR3 in DNA: TGTGCCAGCAGTTTACCGGGAGCCTACGAGCAGTACTTC. The encoded protein is CASSLPGAYEQYF.

This clone was detected a few times. This rearrangement joins TRBV19 to TRBJ1-2, with TRBD1 as a possible D gene (5 bases). Trimming cost V 4 bases and J 0 bases, with 9 bases left between them. Per germline, CDR1 LNHDA and CDR2 SQIVND (reference sequence). The CDR3 is 14 residues long. The CDR3 sequence is CASSKGIANYGYTF. The DNA for the CDR3 is TGTGCCAGTAGTAAGGGGATAGCTAACTATGGCTACACCTTC.

The rearrangement links TRBV9 to TRBJ1-2; 11 bases align to TRBD1. With V trimmed by 4 bases and J by 3 bases, 8 bases remained unmatched. The CDR3 is 16 residues long. CDR1 is SGDLS, CDR2 YYNGEE, per germline. The CDR3 DNA sequence: TGTGCCAGCAGCCCCAAAGGACAGGGGGCTGACTATGGCTACACCTTC. It codes for CASSPKGQGADYGYTF.

The V gene is TRBV10-3, the J gene TRBJ1-3; 8 nucleotides line up with TRBD1. Germline CDR1 reads ENHRY; CDR2 reads SYGVKD. Unmatched junction bases numbered 7, after V lost 10 bases and J lost 2 bases. CDR3 length: 14 amino acids. The CDR3 coding sequence is TGTGCCACTAGACAGGGGCCCACTGGAAACACCATATATTTT. Its translation is CATRQGPTGNTIYF.

The sample holds many counts of this clone. CDR3 residues: CARSHAWLGGRSPLHF. CDR3 bases: TGTGCCAGAAGCCATGCGTGGTTGGGAGGAAGATCACCCCTCCACTTT. This sequence joins TRBV5-3 and TRBJ1-6; D is undetermined. TRBV5-3 belongs to the ORF category, with a function that is uncertain. The V end lost 4 bases, the J end lost 10 bases, and 21 bases lay between the germline ends. This CDR3 comprises 16 residues.

V usage is TRBV7-6 and J usage is TRBJ1-3; D unclear. This CDR3 comprises 17 residues. Trimming removed 3 bases from V and 4 bases from J, with 19 bases in between. Per the germline V gene, CDR1 is SGHVS and CDR2 is FNYEAQ. CDR3 residues: CASSLGRWKTQGNTIYF. The CDR3 nucleotides read TGTGCCAGCAGCTTGGGCAGGTGGAAGACCCAAGGAAACACCATATATTTT. The full variable domain, with the rest looked up from reference TRBV7-6 and TRBJ1-3, is GAGVSQSPRYKVTKRGQDVALRCDPISGHVSLYWYRQALGQGPEFLTYFNYEAQQDKSGLPNDRFSAERPEGSISTLTIQRTEQRDSAMYRCASSLGRWKTQGNTIYFGEGSWLTVV.

Of note for this clone: A read error may produce the germline difference seen at one junction end. This rearrangement joins TRBV29-1 to TRBJ2-7, with a possible D match to TRBD2 (6 bases). Looked up from germline, CDR1 is SQVTM and CDR2 is ANQGSEA. The CDR3 sequence is 13 residues long. The CDR3 DNA reads TGTAGCGTTGGTCCTAGCGAGGTCTACGAGCAGTACTTC. This codes for CSVGPSEVYEQYF.

J is TRBJ2-5 and V is TRBV11-1; 7 bases are a match to TRBD2. Germline trimming cut 3 bases from V and 2 bases from J; bases unmatched to any gene: 6. Germline assignment: CDR1 SGHAT and CDR2 FQDESV (reference sequence). The CDR3 sequence is 15 residues long. The CDR3 DNA follows: TGTGCCAGCAGCTTGGACGGGGGGTGGCAAGAGACCCAGTACTTC. It translates to CASSLDGGWQETQYF.

The chain links TRBV4-1 to TRBJ2-3, with D possibly TRBD2 on 6 matching bases. Trimming removed 4 bases from V and 6 bases from J, with 11 bases in between. The CDR3 runs 13 residues. Germline CDR1 is MGHRA and CDR2 is YSYEKL. CDR3 bases: TGCGCCAGCAGCCCAGGGACTCGGGATACGCAGTATTTT. Its protein is CASSPGTRDTQYF.

This clone was detected only a few times. Here the CDR3 DNA reads TGCAGCGTCCAACTAGCCGGGGGGATCTATACGCAGTATTTT. As protein: CSVQLAGGIYTQYF. The V call is TRBV29-1, the J call TRBJ2-3; 7 positions match TRBD2. This CDR3 contains 14 residues. The V and J ends lost 6 bases and 7 bases, in that order; junction bases with no gene match: 13. The germline V gene has CDR1 SQVTM and CDR2 ANQGSEA.

The chain links TRBV9 to TRBJ2-7, with 8 bases aligning to TRBD1. Trimming took 2 bases from V and 10 from J; bases not matched to a gene: 5. Germline V gene lookup returns CDR1 SGDLS and CDR2 YYNGEE. The CDR3 spans 12 residues. CDR3 DNA sequence: TGTGCCAGCAGCGTGGGGCAGGGGGCACAGTACTTC. This sequence encodes CASSVGQGAQYF.

The chain has TRBV6-2 or TRBV6-3 and TRBJ2-1; D might be TRBD2 (5 bases). With 4 bases removed from V and 7 bases from J, the gap between germline ends came to 11 bases. The CDR3 is 13 amino acids. Looked up from germline, CDR1 is MNHEY and CDR2 is SVGEGT. The CDR3 protein is CASSSPLENEQFF. CDR3 sequence (DNA): TGTGCCAGCAGTTCCCCACTAGAGAATGAGCAGTTCTTC.

The CDR3, as DNA: TGTGCCAGCAGCGCCGGACAGGGAAGTTATGGCTACACCTTC. This encodes CASSAGQGSYGYTF. This chain links TRBV9 with TRBJ1-2; 8 nucleotides agree with TRBD1. V trimming: 3 bases; J trimming: 5 bases; junction bases outside the gene matches: 6. Germline V gives CDR1 SGDLS, CDR2 YYNGEE. The CDR3 contains 14 residues.

The chain employs TRBV11-2 and TRBJ2-1, with 9 positions matching TRBD2. Germline V gene sequence: CDR1 SGHAT, CDR2 FQNNGV. V dropped 1 base and J dropped 9; count of bases not matched to a gene: 7. This CDR3 is 15 amino acids long. CDR3 sequence: CASSLVAGARVEQFF. In nucleotides, the CDR3 is TGTGCCAGCAGCTTAGTAGCGGGAGCCCGGGTTGAGCAGTTCTTC.

V and J are TRBV20-1 and TRBJ2-7, with 8 bases fitting TRBD2. CDR3 length: 17 amino acids. Unmatched junction bases numbered 15, after V lost 3 bases and J lost 2 bases. CDR1 DFQATT and CDR2 SNEGSKA come from the germline V gene (reference sequence). The CDR3 coding sequence is TGCAGTGCTAGTATTTTAACTAGCGGTTCCCCCGCCTACGAGCAGTACTTC. Its protein is CSASILTSGSPAYEQYF.

This sequence joins TRBV4-1 and TRBJ1-1; weak D call: TRBD1 (6 bases). Trimming left V 4 bases short and J 1 base short, with 7 bases between. The CDR3 length is 13 residues. CDR1 is MGHRA and CDR2 is YSYEKL in the germline V gene. Here the CDR3 DNA reads TGCGCCAGCAGCCGGGGACAGAACACTGAAGCTTTCTTT. It specifies CASSRGQNTEAFF.

This clone was found once. This chain joins TRBV29-1 and TRBJ2-7, with 9 bases identical to TRBD2. Germline trimming cut 7 bases from V and 3 bases from J; bases unmatched to any gene: 7. The CDR3 extends over 13 amino acids. Germline-derived CDR1 and CDR2 are SQVTM and ANQGSEA. CDR3: CSARTSAGYEQYF. CDR3 in DNA: TGCAGCGCGCGGACTAGCGCGGGCTACGAGCAGTACTTC.

J is TRBJ2-1 and V is TRBV3-1 (or the pseudogene TRBV3-2), with D hard to call. This CDR3 is built from 14 residues. Trimming shortened V by 0 bases and J by 9 bases, and 12 bases separated the two germline ends. The germline CDR1 and CDR2 sequences are LGHDT and YNNKEL (reference sequence). CDR3 residues: CASSQDPQTGEQFF. Here the CDR3 DNA reads TGTGCCAGCAGCCAAGATCCCCAGACTGGTGAGCAGTTCTTC.

V usage is TRBV11-2 and J usage is TRBJ2-7; D gene unclear. Germline-derived CDR1 and CDR2 are SGHAT and FQNNGV. V was trimmed by 1 base and J by 1 base, leaving 8 bases between them. This CDR3 contains 14 residues. The CDR3 sequence is CASSLGQASYEQYF. Here the CDR3 DNA reads TGTGCCAGCAGCTTAGGTCAGGCTTCCTACGAGCAGTACTTC.

V usage is TRBV19 and J usage is TRBJ1-2, with TRBD1 matching over 7 bases. CDR1 LNHDA and CDR2 SQIVND come from the germline V gene (reference sequence). Trimming removed 9 bases from V and 9 bases from J; junction bases left unmatched: 22. This CDR3 has 16 residues. The CDR3 DNA sequence: TGTGCCAGCAAGGGACAGTCTCTATTCCCGCTATGGAGCTACACCTTC. Encoded protein: CASKGQSLFPLWSYTF.

The chain has TRBV28 and TRBJ2-2; TRBD2 matches 7 bases. There are 14 residues in the CDR3. CDR1 and CDR2 (germline): MDHEN, SYDVKM. Germline trimming cut 7 bases from V and 4 bases from J; bases unmatched to any gene: 6. The CDR3 DNA reads TGTGCCAGCAACAGCGGGGCGAGCACCGGGGAGCTGTTTTTT. It yields the protein CASNSGASTGELFF.

CDR3 bases: TGTGCCAGCAGTGGGACGGAGGGAAATGGCTACACCTTC. Protein: CASSGTEGNGYTF. V usage is TRBV2 and J usage is TRBJ1-2; D ambiguous. The CDR3 totals 13 residues. Germline V lookup: CDR1 SNHLY, CDR2 FYNNEI. V was pared by 4 bases and J by 6 bases, with 12 bases between.

The chain is built from TRBV11-2 and TRBJ2-1; a possible D gene is TRBD2 (6 bases). The CDR3 spans 15 residues. Trimming shortened V by 4 bases and J by 5 bases, and 15 bases separated the two germline ends. CDR1 is SGHAT and CDR2 is FQNNGV in the germline V gene. Written as DNA, the CDR3 is TGTGCCAGCAGCTCCCTCGGGTTAGCGGACAATGAGCAGTTCTTC. As protein: CASSSLGLADNEQFF.

The rearrangement joins TRBV11-2 to TRBJ2-1, with D perhaps TRBD1 (6 bases). CDR3 length: 12 residues. Between the trimmed V and J ends, which lost 1 base and 15 bases, there was a span of 13 bases. The germline CDR1 and CDR2 sequences are SGHAT and FQNNGV. The CDR3 loop reads CASSLGGLGGFF. CDR3 sequence (DNA): TGTGCCAGCAGCTTAGGAGGGCTAGGGGGGTTCTTC.

This chain links TRBV19 with TRBJ2-1, with 8 positions matching TRBD2. V was clipped by 3 bases and J by 0 bases; unmatched bases: 13. Germline loops: CDR1 LNHDA, CDR2 SQIVND (reference sequence). The CDR3 has 19 amino acids. CDR3 nucleotide sequence: TGTGCCAGTAGTATCGGACTAGCCGGGAGATCCTACTCCTACAATGAGCAGTTCTTC. This sequence encodes CASSIGLAGRSYSYNEQFF. The whole variable domain, remainder taken from reference TRBV19 and TRBJ2-1, is DGGITQSPKYLFRKEGQNVTLSCEQNLNHDAMYWYRQDPGQGLRLIYYSQIVNDFQKGDIAEGYSVSREKKESFPLTVTSAQKNPTAFYLCASSIGLAGRSYSYNEQFFGPGTRLTVL.

This chain uses TRBV9 with TRBJ1-4, with a tentative D call TRBD1 (5 bases). CDR1 and CDR2 (germline): SGDLS, YYNGEE. This CDR3 contains 15 residues. The ends were cut back, 0 bases at V and 5 bases at J, with 11 bases in the middle. The CDR3 sequence is CASSVGPQGNEKLFF. CDR3 nucleotide sequence: TGTGCCAGCAGCGTAGGACCCCAGGGAAATGAAAAACTGTTTTTT. The whole variable domain, filled in from reference TRBV9 and TRBJ1-4, reads DSGVTQTPKHLITATGQRVTLRCSPRSGDLSVYWYQQSLDQGLQFLIQYYNGEERAKGNILERFSAQQFPDLHSELNLSSLELGDSALYFCASSVGPQGNEKLFFGSGTQLSVL.

The gene calls are TRBV6-1 and TRBJ1-6, with a weak D call TRBD1 (6 bases). The CDR3 spans 15 residues. Deletions cut 3 bases from V and 4 bases from J, with 10 bases between. CDR1 is MNHNS, CDR2 SASEGT, per germline. In DNA form, the CDR3 reads TGTGCCAGCAGTGAGGGGGCTACTTATAATTCACCCCTCCACTTT. It yields the protein CASSEGATYNSPLHF.

CDR3 coding DNA: TGTGCCAGCAGCTTATTTTCCCGACTAGCGGGAAGCGAGCAGTACTTC. It is translated as CASSLFSRLAGSEQYF. The genes are TRBV11-2 and TRBJ2-7; TRBD2 matches 11 bases. The CDR3 is made up of 16 amino acids. Germline trimming cut 2 bases from V and 6 bases from J; bases unmatched to any gene: 9. CDR1 is SGHAT, CDR2 FQNNGV, per germline.

J is TRBJ1-1 and V is TRBV11-3; 9 bases are a match to TRBD1. Unmatched junction bases numbered 7, after V lost 4 bases and J lost 7 bases. CDR1 is SGHNT, CDR2 YENEEA, per germline. This CDR3 comprises 14 residues. CDR3 coding DNA: TGTGCCAGCAGCTCCGTACAGGGGGCTTTTGAAGCTTTCTTT. This codes for CASSSVQGAFEAFF.